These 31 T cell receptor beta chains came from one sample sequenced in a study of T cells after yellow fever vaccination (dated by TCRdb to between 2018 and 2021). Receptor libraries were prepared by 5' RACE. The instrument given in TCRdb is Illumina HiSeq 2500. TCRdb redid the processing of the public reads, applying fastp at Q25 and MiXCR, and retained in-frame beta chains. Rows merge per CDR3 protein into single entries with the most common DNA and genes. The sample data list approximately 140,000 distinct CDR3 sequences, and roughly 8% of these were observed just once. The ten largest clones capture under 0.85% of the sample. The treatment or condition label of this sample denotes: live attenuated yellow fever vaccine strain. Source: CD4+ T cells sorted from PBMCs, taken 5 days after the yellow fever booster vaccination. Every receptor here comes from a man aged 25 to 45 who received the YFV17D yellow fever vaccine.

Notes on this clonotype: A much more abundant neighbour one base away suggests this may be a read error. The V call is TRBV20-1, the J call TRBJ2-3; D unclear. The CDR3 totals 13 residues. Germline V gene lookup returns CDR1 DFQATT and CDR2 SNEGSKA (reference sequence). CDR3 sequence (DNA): TGCAGAGCGAACACGGAGAACACAGATACGCAGTATTTT. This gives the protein CRANTENTDTQYF.

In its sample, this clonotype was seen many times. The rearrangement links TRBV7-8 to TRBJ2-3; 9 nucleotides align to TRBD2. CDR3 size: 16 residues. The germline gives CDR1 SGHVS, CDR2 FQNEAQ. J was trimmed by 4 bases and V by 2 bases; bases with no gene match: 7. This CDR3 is CASSLRSGSIADTQYF. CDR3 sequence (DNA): TGTGCCAGCAGCTTACGTAGCGGGAGTATCGCAGATACGCAGTATTTT.

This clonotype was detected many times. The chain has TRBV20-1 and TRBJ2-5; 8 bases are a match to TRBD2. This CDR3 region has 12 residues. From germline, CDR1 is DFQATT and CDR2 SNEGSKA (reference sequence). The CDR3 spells CTVAGTQETQYF. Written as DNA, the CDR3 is TGCACCGTAGCGGGGACTCAAGAGACCCAGTACTTC.

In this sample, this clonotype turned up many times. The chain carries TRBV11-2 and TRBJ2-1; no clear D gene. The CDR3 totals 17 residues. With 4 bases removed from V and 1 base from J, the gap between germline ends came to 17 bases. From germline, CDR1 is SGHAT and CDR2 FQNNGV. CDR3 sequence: CASSSPLSGPSYNEQFF. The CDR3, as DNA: TGTGCCAGCAGCTCGCCCTTATCTGGGCCTTCCTACAATGAGCAGTTCTTC.

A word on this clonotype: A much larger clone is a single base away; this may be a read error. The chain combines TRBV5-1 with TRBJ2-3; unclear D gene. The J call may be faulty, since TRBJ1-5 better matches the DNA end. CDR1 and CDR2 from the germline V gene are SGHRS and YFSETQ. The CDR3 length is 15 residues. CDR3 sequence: CASKASGTGTDTQHF. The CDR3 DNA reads TGCGCCAGCAAGGCTAGCGGAACGGGCACAGATACGCAGCATTTT.

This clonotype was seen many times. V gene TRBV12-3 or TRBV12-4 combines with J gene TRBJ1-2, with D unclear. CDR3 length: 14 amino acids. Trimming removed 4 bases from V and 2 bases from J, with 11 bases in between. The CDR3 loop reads CASSSHTENYGYTF. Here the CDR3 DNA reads TGTGCCAGCAGTTCCCACACCGAAAACTATGGCTACACCTTC.

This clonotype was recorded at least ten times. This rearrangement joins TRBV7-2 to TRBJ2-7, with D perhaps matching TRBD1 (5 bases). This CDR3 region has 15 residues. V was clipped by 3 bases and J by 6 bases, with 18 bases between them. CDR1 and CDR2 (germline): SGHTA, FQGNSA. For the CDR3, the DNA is TGTGCCAGCAGCTTGTGGGGCGGCGAGTCGAGCGAGCAGTACTTC. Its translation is CASSLWGGESSEQYF.

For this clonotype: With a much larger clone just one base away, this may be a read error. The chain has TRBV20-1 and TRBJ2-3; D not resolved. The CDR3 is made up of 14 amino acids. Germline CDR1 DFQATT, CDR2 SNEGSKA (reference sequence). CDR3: CCAPRVDLTDTQYF. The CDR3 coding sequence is TGCTGTGCCCCCCGCGTGGACCTCACAGATACGCAGTATTTT.

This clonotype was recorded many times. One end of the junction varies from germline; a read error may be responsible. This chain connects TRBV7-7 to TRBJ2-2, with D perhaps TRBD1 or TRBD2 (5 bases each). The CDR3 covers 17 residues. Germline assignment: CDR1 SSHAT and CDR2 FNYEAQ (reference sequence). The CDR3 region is CASSSLPGTENTGELFF. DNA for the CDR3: TGTGCTAGCAGCTCCCTCCCGGGGACCGAGAACACCGGGGAGCTGTTTTTT.

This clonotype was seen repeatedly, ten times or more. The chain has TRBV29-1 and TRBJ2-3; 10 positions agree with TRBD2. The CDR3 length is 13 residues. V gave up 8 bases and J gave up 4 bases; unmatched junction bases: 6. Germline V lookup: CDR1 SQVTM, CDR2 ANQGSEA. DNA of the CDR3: TGCAGCCAGAGCGGGAGGGCCCCAGATACGCAGTATTTT. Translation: CSQSGRAPDTQYF.

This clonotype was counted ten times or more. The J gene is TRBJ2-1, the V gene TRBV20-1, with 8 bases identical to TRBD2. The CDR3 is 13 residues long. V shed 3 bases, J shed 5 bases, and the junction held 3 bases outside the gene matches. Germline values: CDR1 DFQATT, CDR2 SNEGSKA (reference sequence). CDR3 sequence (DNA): TGCAGTGCTAGTCTACTAGCGGACAATGAGCAGTTCTTC. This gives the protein CSASLLADNEQFF.

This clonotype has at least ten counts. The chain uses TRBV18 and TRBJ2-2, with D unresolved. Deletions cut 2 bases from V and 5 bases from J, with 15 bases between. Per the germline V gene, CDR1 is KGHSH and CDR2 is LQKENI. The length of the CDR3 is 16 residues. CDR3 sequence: CASSPRISGQTGELFF. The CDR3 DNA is TGTGCCAGCTCACCAAGGATTTCCGGCCAAACCGGGGAGCTGTTTTTT.

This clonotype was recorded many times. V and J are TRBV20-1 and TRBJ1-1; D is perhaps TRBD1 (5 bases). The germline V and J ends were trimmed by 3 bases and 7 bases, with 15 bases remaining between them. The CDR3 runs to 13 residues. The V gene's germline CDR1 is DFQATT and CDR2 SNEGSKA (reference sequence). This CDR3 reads CSARRDRNNEAFF. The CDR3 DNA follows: TGCAGTGCTAGGCGGGACCGGAATAATGAAGCTTTCTTT.

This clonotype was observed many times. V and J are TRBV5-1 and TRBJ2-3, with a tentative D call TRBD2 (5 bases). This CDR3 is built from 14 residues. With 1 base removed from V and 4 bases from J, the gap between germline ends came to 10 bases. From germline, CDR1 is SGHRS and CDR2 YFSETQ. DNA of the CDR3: TGCGCCAGCAGCTTGACGGGGAGTGCAGATACGCAGTATTTT. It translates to CASSLTGSADTQYF. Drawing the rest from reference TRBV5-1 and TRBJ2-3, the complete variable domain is KAGVTQTPRYLIKTRGQQVTLSCSPISGHRSVSWYQQTPGQGLQFLFEYFSETQRNKGNFPGRFSGRQFSNSRSEMNVSTLELGDSALYLCASSLTGSADTQYFGPGTRLTVL.

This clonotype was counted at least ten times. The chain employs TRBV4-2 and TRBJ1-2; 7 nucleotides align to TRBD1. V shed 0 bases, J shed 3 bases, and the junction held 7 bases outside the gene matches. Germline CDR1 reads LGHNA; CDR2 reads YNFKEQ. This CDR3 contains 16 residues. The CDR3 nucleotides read TGTGCCAGCAGCCAAGATGAGGGGGCGCGGTACTATGGCTACACCTTC. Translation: CASSQDEGARYYGYTF.

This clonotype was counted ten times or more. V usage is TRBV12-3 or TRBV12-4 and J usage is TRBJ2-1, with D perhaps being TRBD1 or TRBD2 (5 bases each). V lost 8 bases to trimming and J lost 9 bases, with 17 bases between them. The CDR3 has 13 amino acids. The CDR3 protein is CASHQGMGSEQFF. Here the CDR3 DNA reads TGTGCCAGCCACCAGGGTATGGGGAGTGAGCAGTTCTTC.

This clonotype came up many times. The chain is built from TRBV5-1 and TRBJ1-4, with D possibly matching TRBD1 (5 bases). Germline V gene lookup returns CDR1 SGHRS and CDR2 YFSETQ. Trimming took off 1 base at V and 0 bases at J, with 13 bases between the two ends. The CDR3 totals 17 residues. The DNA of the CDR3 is TGCGCCAGCAGCTTGCCCGGGGACGGGACAACTAATGAAAAACTGTTTTTT. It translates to CASSLPGDGTTNEKLFF.

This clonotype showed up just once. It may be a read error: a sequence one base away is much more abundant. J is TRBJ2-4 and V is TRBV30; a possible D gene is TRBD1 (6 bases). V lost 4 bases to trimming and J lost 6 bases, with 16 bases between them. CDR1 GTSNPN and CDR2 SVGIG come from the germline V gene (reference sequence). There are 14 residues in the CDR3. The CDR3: CAWKPWRGGNIQYF. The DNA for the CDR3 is TGTGCCTGGAAACCCTGGAGAGGGGGAAACATTCAGTACTTC. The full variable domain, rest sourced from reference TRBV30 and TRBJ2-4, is SQTIHQWPATLVQPVGSPLSLECTVEGTSNPNLYWYRQAAGRGLQLLFYSVGIGQISSEVPQNLSASRPQDRQFILSSKKLLLSDSGFYLCAWKPWRGGNIQYFGAGTRLSVL.

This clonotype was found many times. This CDR3 reads CASPGLLAAEAFF. The CDR3 DNA reads TGTGCCAGTCCTGGGCTCCTGGCCGCGGAAGCTTTCTTT. This chain connects TRBV12-3 or TRBV12-4 to TRBJ1-1; D call uncertain. The CDR3 has 13 residues. The germline V and J ends were trimmed by 9 bases and 8 bases, with 19 bases remaining between them.

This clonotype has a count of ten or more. The CDR3 nucleotides are TGTGCCAGCAGTGGGGGCCGGGTCACCCTCCACTTT. Protein product: CASSGGRVTLHF. The V gene is TRBV2, the J gene TRBJ1-6; TRBD1 is a possible D gene (5 bases). Germline CDR1 reads SNHLY; CDR2 reads FYNNEI. The CDR3 covers 12 residues. The germline V and J ends were trimmed by 4 bases and 14 bases, with 12 bases remaining between them.

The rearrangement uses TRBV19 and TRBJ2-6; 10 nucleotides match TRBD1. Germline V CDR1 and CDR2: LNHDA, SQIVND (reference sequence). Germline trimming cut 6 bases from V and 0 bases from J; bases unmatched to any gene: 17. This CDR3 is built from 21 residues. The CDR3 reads CASRPTGGSIPQNSGANVLTF. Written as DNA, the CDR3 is TGTGCCAGTAGGCCGACAGGGGGCAGTATCCCTCAAAACTCTGGGGCCAACGTCCTGACTTTC.

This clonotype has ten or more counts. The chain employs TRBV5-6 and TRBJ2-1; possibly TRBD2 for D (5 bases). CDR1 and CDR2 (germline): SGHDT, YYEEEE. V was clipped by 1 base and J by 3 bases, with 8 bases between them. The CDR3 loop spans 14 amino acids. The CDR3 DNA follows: TGTGCCAGCAGCTTGCCGGGAAGCTACAATGAGCAGTTCTTC. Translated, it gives CASSLPGSYNEQFF.

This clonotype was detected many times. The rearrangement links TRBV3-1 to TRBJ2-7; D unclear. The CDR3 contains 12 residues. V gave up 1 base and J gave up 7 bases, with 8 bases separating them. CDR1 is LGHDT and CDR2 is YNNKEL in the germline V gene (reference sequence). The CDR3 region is CASSQVSGEQYF. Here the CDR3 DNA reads TGTGCCAGCAGCCAAGTGTCCGGGGAGCAGTACTTC.

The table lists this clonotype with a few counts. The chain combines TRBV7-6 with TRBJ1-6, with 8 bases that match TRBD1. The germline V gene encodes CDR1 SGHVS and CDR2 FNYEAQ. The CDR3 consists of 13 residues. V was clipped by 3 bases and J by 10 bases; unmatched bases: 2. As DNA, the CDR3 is TGTGCCAGCAGCTTGGGACAGGCCTCACCCCTCCACTTT. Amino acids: CASSLGQASPLHF.

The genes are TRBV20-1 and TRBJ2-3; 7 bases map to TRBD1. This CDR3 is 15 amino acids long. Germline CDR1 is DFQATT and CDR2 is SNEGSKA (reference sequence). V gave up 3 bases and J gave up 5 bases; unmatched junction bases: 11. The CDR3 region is CSARVAGGPRDTQYF. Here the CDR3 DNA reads TGCAGTGCTAGGGTGGCAGGGGGACCAAGAGATACGCAGTATTTT.

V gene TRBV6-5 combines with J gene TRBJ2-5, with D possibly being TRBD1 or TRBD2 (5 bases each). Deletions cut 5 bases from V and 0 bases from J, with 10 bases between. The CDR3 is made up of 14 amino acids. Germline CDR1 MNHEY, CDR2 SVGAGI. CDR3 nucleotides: TGTGCCAGCAGTAACCGGGACCACCAAGAGACCCAGTACTTC. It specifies CASSNRDHQETQYF.

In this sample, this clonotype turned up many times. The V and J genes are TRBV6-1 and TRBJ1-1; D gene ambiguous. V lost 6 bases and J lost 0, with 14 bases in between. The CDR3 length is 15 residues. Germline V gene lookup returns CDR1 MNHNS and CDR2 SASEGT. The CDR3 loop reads CASRPPGGLNTEAFF. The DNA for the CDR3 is TGTGCCAGCAGGCCCCCCGGCGGACTGAACACTGAAGCTTTCTTT.

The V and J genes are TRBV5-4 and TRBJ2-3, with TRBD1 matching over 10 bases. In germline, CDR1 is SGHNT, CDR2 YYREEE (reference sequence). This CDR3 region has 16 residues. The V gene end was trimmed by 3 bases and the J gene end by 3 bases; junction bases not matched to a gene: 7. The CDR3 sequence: CASSSTGGSRTDTQYF. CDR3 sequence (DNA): TGTGCCAGCAGCTCGACAGGGGGCAGTCGGACAGATACGCAGTATTTT.

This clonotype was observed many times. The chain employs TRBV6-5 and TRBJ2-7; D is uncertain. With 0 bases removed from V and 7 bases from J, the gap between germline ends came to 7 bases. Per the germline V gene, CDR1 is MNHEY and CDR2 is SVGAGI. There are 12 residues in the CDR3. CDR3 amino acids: CASSYSGREQYF. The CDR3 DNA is TGTGCCAGCAGTTACTCCGGACGGGAGCAGTACTTC.

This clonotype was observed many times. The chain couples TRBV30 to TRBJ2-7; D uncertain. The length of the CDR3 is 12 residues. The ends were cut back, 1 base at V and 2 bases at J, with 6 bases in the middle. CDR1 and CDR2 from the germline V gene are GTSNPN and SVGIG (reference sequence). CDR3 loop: CAWSASTYEQYF. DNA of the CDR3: TGTGCCTGGAGTGCGTCAACCTACGAGCAGTACTTC.

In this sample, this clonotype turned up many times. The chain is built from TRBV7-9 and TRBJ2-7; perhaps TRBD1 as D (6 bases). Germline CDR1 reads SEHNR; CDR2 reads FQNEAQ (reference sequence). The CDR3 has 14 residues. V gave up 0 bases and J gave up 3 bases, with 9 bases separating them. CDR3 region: CASSLAGQYYEQYF. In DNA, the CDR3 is TGTGCCAGCAGCTTAGCGGGACAATACTACGAGCAGTACTTC.